This TCR beta chain was captured in a study of T cell responses to AZD1222 COVID-19 vaccine. The CDR3 is made up of 16 amino acids. The ends were cut back, 0 bases at V and 8 bases at J, with 19 bases in the middle. Germline-derived CDR1 and CDR2 are LNHNV and YYDKDF (reference sequence). The method was immunoSEQ multiplex PCR; TCRdb's version includes in-frame clones alone and lacks a portion of them. The table lists under 150,000 clones, approximately 85% of them singletons. The rearrangement joins TRBV15 to TRBJ1-2; D remains ambiguous. This sequence was found in an adult in good health. Sequencing used peripheral blood, obtained on day 0 of MenACWY control vaccination. CDR3 coding DNA: TGTGCCACCAGCAGAGATCTAATAGATGCGGCGGGCGGCTACACCTTC. Its translation: CATSRDLIDAAGGYTF.